The 29 T cell receptor beta chains below all came from one sample that was sequenced in a study of T-cell memory formation after mild COVID-19 (dated by TCRdb to the early 2020s). The library was generated by 5' RACE. The instrument given in TCRdb is Illumina NovaSeq 6000. The public reads were quality trimmed at Q25 with fastp and then assembled into clones with MiXCR by TCRdb, keeping productive beta chains. Each entry merges the rows of one CDR3 protein and shows their most common DNA and genes. The sample contains fewer than 400,000 distinct CDR3 sequences, about an eighth of them found a single time. The ten top clones hold around a fifth of the sample. Input material: PBMCs or a T cell subset sorted from them (not recorded which). The receptor source for this set is a man aged 18 to 35 who had mild COVID-19 (a few samples of this study predate the infection). The sample titles of this study are shuffled in the database, so cell type and time point are left out; the donor was told from shared clones.

This clonotype showed up just a few times. The chain carries TRBV7-9 and TRBJ2-7; TRBD2 might be the D (6 bases). Germline CDR1 and CDR2: SEHNR and FQNEAQ (reference sequence). CDR3 size: 16 residues. V gave up 5 bases and J gave up 1 base, with 18 bases separating them. The CDR3 spells CASSPRPGLKSYEQYF. The DNA of the CDR3 is TGTGCCAGCAGCCCCCGCCCGGGACTGAAATCCTACGAGCAGTACTTC.

The rearrangement joins TRBV12-3 or TRBV12-4 to TRBJ1-4; 7 bases agree with TRBD1. This CDR3 is 12 amino acids long. V gave up 5 bases and J gave up 13 bases; unmatched junction bases: 7. The CDR3 DNA is TGTGCCAGCAGTACCACAGGGGCCACACTGTTTTTT. Its translation: CASSTTGATLFF.

The chain recombines TRBV10-3 with TRBJ2-7; D not certain. CDR1 and CDR2 from the germline V gene are ENHRY and SYGVKD. The V gene lost 3 bases and the J gene lost 0 bases, with 12 bases spanning the gap. CDR3 length equals 15 residues. CDR3 sequence: CAISDRASASYEQYF. As DNA, the CDR3 is TGTGCCATCAGTGACCGGGCCTCTGCCTCCTACGAGCAGTACTTC.

The chain joins TRBV7-6 to TRBJ2-2; no firm D call. The CDR3 totals 12 residues. CDR1 is SGHVS and CDR2 is FNYEAQ in the germline V gene. With 7 bases removed from V and 6 bases from J, the gap between germline ends came to 9 bases. Here the CDR3 reads CASNPVAGELFF. In DNA, the CDR3 is TGTGCCAGCAACCCCGTTGCCGGGGAGCTGTTTTTT.

In this sample, this clonotype turned up a few times. CDR3 amino acids: CASMSVVGNQPQHF. The CDR3 DNA is TGTGCCAGCATGTCCGTGGTTGGCAATCAGCCCCAGCATTTT. The genes are TRBV7-2 and TRBJ1-5; no definite D call. V was cut by 7 bases and J by 2 bases, with 12 bases left in between. Looked up from germline, CDR1 is SGHTA and CDR2 is FQGNSA. CDR3 length: 14 amino acids.

This clonotype was picked up a small number of times. This chain links TRBV7-9 with TRBJ2-5; TRBD2 might be the D (5 bases). There are 12 residues in the CDR3. The germline V gene encodes CDR1 SEHNR and CDR2 FQNEAQ (reference sequence). V lost 8 bases, J lost 4 bases, and 11 bases lay in between. The CDR3 loop reads CASQAERETQYF. The CDR3 DNA sequence: TGTGCCAGCCAAGCGGAGCGAGAGACCCAGTACTTC.

This clonotype turned up a few times. V and J are TRBV19 and TRBJ1-5; TRBD1 might be the D (5 bases). The CDR3 contains 12 residues. The V end lost 8 bases, the J end lost 7 bases, and 12 bases lay between the germline ends. Per the germline V gene, CDR1 is LNHDA and CDR2 is SQIVND (reference sequence). The CDR3, as DNA: TGTGCCAGTGGGGCGGGAGGCCAGCCCCAGCATTTT. This sequence encodes CASGAGGQPQHF. The full variable domain, rest sourced from reference TRBV19 and TRBJ1-5, is DGGITQSPKYLFRKEGQNVTLSCEQNLNHDAMYWYRQDPGQGLRLIYYSQIVNDFQKGDIAEGYSVSREKKESFPLTVTSAQKNPTAFYLCASGAGGQPQHFGDGTRLSIL.

The V call is TRBV5-1, the J call TRBJ1-2; D is perhaps TRBD1 (6 bases). Germline V gives CDR1 SGHRS, CDR2 YFSETQ. The V and J ends lost 4 bases and 10 bases respectively, with 20 bases between them. The CDR3 consists of 14 residues. CDR3 region: CASSKQGVGEDYTF. CDR3 bases: TGCGCCAGCAGCAAACAGGGTGTAGGTGAAGACTACACCTTC.

The chain employs TRBV20-1 and TRBJ1-5, with D possibly being TRBD1 (5 bases). The germline V and J ends were trimmed by 3 bases and 0 bases, with 15 bases remaining between them. The CDR3 extends over 16 amino acids. The germline V gene has CDR1 DFQATT and CDR2 SNEGSKA (reference sequence). CDR3 loop: CSASSYTGDSNQPQHF. The CDR3 DNA reads as TGCAGTGCTAGTAGCTACACAGGTGATAGCAATCAGCCCCAGCATTTT.

This clonotype was counted between two and nine times. The chain combines TRBV7-2 with TRBJ2-5; 9 bases fit TRBD1. V trimming: 0 bases; J trimming: 4 bases; junction bases outside the gene matches: 6. Germline V gene data show CDR1 as SGHTA and CDR2 as FQGNSA. This CDR3 contains 16 residues. The CDR3 nucleotides read TGTGCCAGCAGCTTAGCGTGGACAGGGGCGGGAGAGACCCAGTACTTC. This codes for CASSLAWTGAGETQYF.

This clonotype was counted between two and nine times. This chain links TRBV5-5 with TRBJ2-7; D gene unclear. The CDR3 sequence is 15 residues long. CDR1 and CDR2 (germline): SGHKS, YYEKEE (reference sequence). Trimming left V 0 bases short and J 0 bases short, with 10 bases between. The CDR3 coding sequence is TGTGCCAGCAGCTTGGGGAGATCCAACTCCTACGAGCAGTACTTC. It is translated as CASSLGRSNSYEQYF.

V gene TRBV5-5 combines with J gene TRBJ2-3; D might be TRBD2 (6 bases). V lost 4 bases to trimming and J lost 2 bases, with 14 bases between them. The CDR3 extends over 15 amino acids. Germline values: CDR1 SGHKS, CDR2 YYEKEE (reference sequence). The CDR3 reads CASSTGVVITDTQYF. The CDR3 DNA reads TGTGCCAGCAGCACGGGGGTTGTTATCACAGATACGCAGTATTTT.

This sequence joins TRBV6-5 and TRBJ2-6; TRBD1 aligns across 9 bases. Trimming cost V 6 bases and J 3 bases; bases outside gene matches: 6. Per germline, CDR1 MNHEY and CDR2 SVGAGI. This CDR3 contains 16 residues. The CDR3 nucleotides are TGTGCCAGCAGCCAACAGGGGGCGCTTGGGGCCAACGTCCTGACTTTC. As protein: CASSQQGALGANVLTF.

J is TRBJ2-1 and V is TRBV7-9, with 12 positions matching TRBD2. The CDR3 spans 15 residues. V lost 7 bases, J lost 1 base, and 2 bases stayed unmatched. CDR1 and CDR2 from the germline V gene are SEHNR and FQNEAQ (reference sequence). CDR3 DNA sequence: TGTGCCAGCACAACTAGCGGGGGGTCCTACAATGAGCAGTTCTTC. It encodes CASTTSGGSYNEQFF.

A few counts support this clonotype. The V call is TRBV7-2, the J call TRBJ2-7; possibly TRBD1 for D (6 bases). The V gene's germline CDR1 is SGHTA and CDR2 FQGNSA. Trimming took 2 bases from V and 6 from J, leaving 11 bases between them. The CDR3 is 13 residues long. The CDR3 region has the DNA TGTGCCAGCAGCTTAACCAGGGGAACCGAGCAGTACGTC. Translating it yields CASSLTRGTEQYV.

The rearrangement joins TRBV28 to TRBJ2-2; 7 bases fit TRBD1. The CDR3 runs 15 residues. V shed 7 bases, J shed 5 bases, and the junction held 10 bases outside the gene matches. Germline CDR1 reads MDHEN; CDR2 reads SYDVKM. DNA for the CDR3: TGTGCCAGCAAGGTGACAGGGAGTTGGACCGGGGAGCTGTTTTTT. Its protein is CASKVTGSWTGELFF.

J is TRBJ1-3 and V is TRBV18; 9 bases agree with TRBD1. The trim removed 5 bases at V and 0 bases at J, leaving 5 bases unmatched. CDR3 length: 16 residues. Germline assignment: CDR1 KGHSH and CDR2 LQKENI. CDR3 coding DNA: TGTGCCAGCTCAGTCGGACAGGGGTACTCTGGAAACACCATATATTTT. Protein: CASSVGQGYSGNTIYF.

This clonotype was observed many times. J is TRBJ2-5 and V is TRBV18; D is ambiguous. V shed 2 bases and J shed 4 bases, with 17 bases lying between them. This CDR3 is 16 amino acids long. CDR1 and CDR2 from the germline V gene are KGHSH and LQKENI. The CDR3 coding sequence is TGTGCCAGCTCACCAAGTCTCCTACTCTCGTCAGAGACCCAGTACTTC. Translated, it gives CASSPSLLLSSETQYF. The whole variable domain, remainder taken from reference TRBV18 and TRBJ2-5, is NAGVMQNPRHLVRRRGQEARLRCSPMKGHSHVYWYRQLPEEGLKFMVYLQKENIIDESGMPKERFSAEFPKEGPSILRIQQVVRGDSAAYFCASSPSLLLSSETQYFGPGTRLLVL.

The chain carries TRBV4-3 and TRBJ2-7; 7 nucleotides line up with TRBD1. With 4 bases clipped from V and 3 bases from J, the junction kept 6 bases outside the gene matches. Germline CDR1 is LGHNA and CDR2 is YSLEER. This CDR3 spans 14 amino acids. CDR3 DNA sequence: TGCGCCAGCAGCCGCACACAGGGGCACTACGAGCAGTACGTC. It specifies CASSRTQGHYEQYV.

This clonotype was counted only a few times. The chain couples TRBV11-2 to TRBJ1-1, with D unclear. V lost 7 bases and J lost 1, with 13 bases in between. CDR1 is SGHAT and CDR2 is FQNNGV in the germline V gene. There are 14 residues in the CDR3. CDR3 sequence (DNA): TGTGCCAGCACCCTCGGACCTCGGAACACTGAAGCTTTCTTT. Translating gives CASTLGPRNTEAFF. Full variable domain (outside the CDR3, taken from reference TRBV11-2 and TRBJ1-1): EAGVAQSPRYKIIEKRQSVAFWCNPISGHATLYWYQQILGQGPKLLIQFQNNGVVDDSQLPKDRFSAERLKGVDSTLKIQPAKLEDSAVYLCASTLGPRNTEAFFGQGTRLTVV.

V is TRBV7-2 and J is TRBJ1-2, with 7 bases identical to TRBD1. This CDR3 spans 17 amino acids. In germline, CDR1 is SGHTA, CDR2 FQGNSA. The junction had 20 bases not matched to a gene; V was cut back by 5 bases and J by 8 bases. This chain's CDR3 is CASSREPTGDGTGGYTF. As DNA, the CDR3 is TGTGCCAGCAGCCGAGAACCCACAGGGGATGGGACGGGCGGCTACACCTTC.

This clonotype was seen many times. The gene calls are TRBV5-1 and TRBJ2-1; TRBD2 aligns across 11 bases. Germline CDR1 reads SGHRS; CDR2 reads YFSETQ. With V trimmed by 5 bases and J by 6 bases, 7 bases remained unmatched. The CDR3 totals 15 residues. CDR3 DNA sequence: TGCGCCAGCAGGGACGGGACTAGCGGCCTCAATGAGCAGTTCTTC. As protein: CASRDGTSGLNEQFF.

This clonotype was picked up many times. The gene calls are TRBV5-5 and TRBJ1-2, with TRBD1 as a possible D gene (6 bases). Trimming cost V 3 bases and J 8 bases, with 17 bases left between them. The CDR3 sequence is 14 residues long. Germline CDR1 reads SGHKS; CDR2 reads YYEKEE (reference sequence). CDR3 DNA sequence: TGTGCCAGCAGCTCGGAACAGGGATGGCGGGGCTACACCTTC. Protein product: CASSSEQGWRGYTF.

This clonotype was detected only a few times. J is TRBJ1-5 and V is TRBV6-2 or TRBV6-3, with D unclear. The V and J ends lost 0 bases and 4 bases respectively, with 7 bases between them. Per the germline V gene, CDR1 is MNHEY and CDR2 is SVGEGT. The CDR3 covers 14 residues. The DNA of the CDR3 is TGTGCCAGCAGTTACTCGATACAGAATCAGCCCCAGCATTTT. Protein product: CASSYSIQNQPQHF.

The V and J genes are TRBV21-1 and TRBJ2-4; TRBD2, as called in the table, went unchecked against the DNA. TRBV21-1 is marked as a pseudogene. The CDR3 loop spans 14 amino acids. CDR3 nucleotide sequence: TGTGCCAGCAGCAAAGGGCAGCGGGATCCCATTCAGTACTTC. Residues: CASSKGQRDPIQYF.

This clonotype came up a few times. This chain joins TRBV5-1 and TRBJ2-1; 9 nucleotides line up with TRBD1. This CDR3 is built from 15 residues. After removal of 4 bases from V and 4 bases from J, the junction contained 6 bases not matched to a gene. Germline CDR1 and CDR2: SGHRS and YFSETQ. CDR3 residues: CASSIGQGPYNEQFF. CDR3 bases: TGCGCCAGCAGCATCGGACAGGGGCCGTACAATGAGCAGTTCTTC.

This clonotype was seen more than once but under ten times. V gene TRBV7-9 combines with J gene TRBJ2-2; the D is unclear. Trimming took 3 bases from V and 2 from J, leaving 10 bases between them. This CDR3 contains 15 residues. The germline gives CDR1 SEHNR, CDR2 FQNEAQ (reference sequence). The CDR3 loop is CASSFTPINTGELFF. CDR3 nucleotides: TGTGCCAGCAGCTTTACCCCTATCAACACCGGGGAGCTGTTTTTT.

The chain combines TRBV2 with TRBJ2-5; unclear D gene. Trimming took off 7 bases at V and 5 bases at J, with 8 bases between the two ends. Germline CDR1 reads SNHLY; CDR2 reads FYNNEI. This CDR3 contains 11 residues. CDR3 coding DNA: TGTGCCAGCACCCCTGAGGAGACCCAGTACTTC. The encoded protein is CASTPEETQYF.

The V call is TRBV3-1, the J call TRBJ1-5; TRBD1 agrees at 8 bases. Germline-derived CDR1 and CDR2 are LGHDT and YNNKEL (reference sequence). The length of the CDR3 is 14 residues. Trimming took 4 bases from V and 9 from J; bases not matched to a gene: 8. The CDR3 DNA is TGTGCCAGCAGCCCAGACAGGGGTGGGTGGCCCCAGCATTTT. This codes for CASSPDRGGWPQHF.